This T cell receptor beta chain is drawn from a study of Graves' ophthalmopathy and Graves' hyperthyroidism. Overall study results and limits: A 13-signature model separated ophthalmopathy from stable hyperthyroidism, about 90% sensitivity, 65% to 82% specificity.

TCR beta CDR3 amplification used RNA transcripts. Amplification began with first-round RT-PCR using HTBI primers, then second-round multiplex PCR was performed. TCRdb independently ran MiXCR on the multiplex PCR reads; one entry per CDR3 protein. The table shows 1 million to 1.3 million distinct CDR3 sequences, with about 40% occurring only once. The germline V gene has CDR1 SQVTM and CDR2 ANQGSEA. There are 12 residues in the CDR3. Trimming pared 6 bases from V and 7 bases from J, leaving 15 bases between. This clonotype was seen only once. Its antigen is unknown. This receptor was obtained from an adult man with Graves' hyperthyroidism. The chain joins TRBV29-1 to TRBJ1-2; D unresolved. Sequenced sample: peripheral blood or thyroid tissue (not recorded which). The CDR3 DNA reads as TGCAGCGTAGGGCCTGCCCCCCTTGGCTACACCTTC. Translating gives CSVGPAPLGYTF.